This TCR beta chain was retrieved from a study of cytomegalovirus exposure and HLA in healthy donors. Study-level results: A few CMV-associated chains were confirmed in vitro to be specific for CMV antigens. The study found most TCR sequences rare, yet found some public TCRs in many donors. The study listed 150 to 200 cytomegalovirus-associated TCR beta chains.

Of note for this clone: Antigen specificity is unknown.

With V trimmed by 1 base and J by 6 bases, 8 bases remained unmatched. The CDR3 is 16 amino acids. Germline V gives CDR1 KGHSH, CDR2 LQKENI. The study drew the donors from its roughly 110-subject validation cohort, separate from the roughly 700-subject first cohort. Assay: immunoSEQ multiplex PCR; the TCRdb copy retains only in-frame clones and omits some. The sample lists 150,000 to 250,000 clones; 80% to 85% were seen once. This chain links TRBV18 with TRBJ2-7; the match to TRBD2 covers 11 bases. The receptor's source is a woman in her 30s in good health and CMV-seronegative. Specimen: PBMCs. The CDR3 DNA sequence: TGTGCCAGCTCACCACTCGAACTAGCGGGAGTTTCCGAGCAGTACTTC. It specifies CASSPLELAGVSEQYF.